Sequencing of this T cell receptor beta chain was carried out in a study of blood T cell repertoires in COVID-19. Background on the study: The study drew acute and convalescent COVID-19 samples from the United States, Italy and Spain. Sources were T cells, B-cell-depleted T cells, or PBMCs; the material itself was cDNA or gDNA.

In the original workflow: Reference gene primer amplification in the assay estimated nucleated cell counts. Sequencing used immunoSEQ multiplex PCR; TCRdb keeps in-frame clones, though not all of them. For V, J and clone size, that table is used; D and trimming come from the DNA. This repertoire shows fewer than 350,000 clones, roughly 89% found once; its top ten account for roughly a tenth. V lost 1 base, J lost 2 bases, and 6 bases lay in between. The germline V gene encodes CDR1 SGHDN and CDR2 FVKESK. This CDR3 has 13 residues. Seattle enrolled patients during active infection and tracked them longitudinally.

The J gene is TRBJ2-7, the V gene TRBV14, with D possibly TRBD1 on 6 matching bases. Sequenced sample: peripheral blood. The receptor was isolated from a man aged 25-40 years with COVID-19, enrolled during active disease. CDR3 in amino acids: CASSQGTAYEQYF. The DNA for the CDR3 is TGTGCCAGCAGCCAAGGGACAGCCTACGAGCAGTACTTC.